These 32 T cell receptor beta chains were all obtained from the same sample, sequenced in a study of T-cell memory formation after mild COVID-19. MiXCR, run by TCRdb on the 5' RACE reads, gives a single entry per CDR3 protein. The table shows about 400,000 distinct CDR3 sequences, with about 20% occurring only once. Sequencing was performed on PBMCs or a T cell subset sorted from them (not recorded which). These receptors were obtained from a man younger than 30 who had mild COVID-19 (a few samples of this study predate the infection). Cell type and time point are not known.

Many counts were recorded for this clonotype. This chain links TRBV6-5 with TRBJ1-2; TRBD1 matches 7 bases. V lost 5 bases to trimming and J lost 4 bases; unmatched junction nucleotides: 13. Germline CDR1 and CDR2: MNHEY and SVGAGI. The CDR3 has 16 residues. This chain's CDR3 is CASSRQGKSSSYGYTF. CDR3 nucleotides: TGTGCCAGCAGTAGACAGGGAAAATCATCTTCCTATGGCTACACCTTC.

A few counts support this clonotype. V gene TRBV5-1 combines with J gene TRBJ2-5; TRBD2 aligns across 9 bases. Unmatched junction bases numbered 5, after V lost 0 bases and J lost 5 bases. This CDR3 contains 15 residues. The germline V gene encodes CDR1 SGHRS and CDR2 YFSETQ. For the CDR3, the DNA is TGCGCCAGCAGCTTGGTAGCGGGGGCTTCGGAGACCCAGTACTTC. As protein: CASSLVAGASETQYF. The complete variable domain, with remaining parts taken from reference TRBV5-1 and TRBJ2-5, reads KAGVTQTPRYLIKTRGQQVTLSCSPISGHRSVSWYQQTPGQGLQFLFEYFSETQRNKGNFPGRFSGRQFSNSRSEMNVSTLELGDSALYLCASSLVAGASETQYFGPGTRLLVL.

The rearrangement uses TRBV5-1 and TRBJ1-2; D is perhaps TRBD1 (6 bases). The CDR3 runs to 17 residues. Germline CDR1 is SGHRS and CDR2 is YFSETQ. V dropped 5 bases and J dropped 6 bases, with 26 bases sitting between them. The CDR3 coding sequence is TGCGCCAGCAGATTGATAGGGGCAGGGGCGGTATTTAATGGCTACACCTTC. Amino acids: CASRLIGAGAVFNGYTF.

This clonotype was seen many times. The chain couples TRBV7-2 to TRBJ2-3; D tentatively fits TRBD1 or TRBD2 (5 bases each). The CDR3 runs 14 residues. Germline V CDR1 and CDR2: SGHTA, FQGNSA. V was clipped by 2 bases and J by 0 bases, with 6 bases between them. The chain's CDR3 is CASSLRGSTDTQYF. The CDR3 region has the DNA TGTGCCAGCAGCTTACGGGGCAGCACAGATACGCAGTATTTT.

The CDR3, as DNA: TGTGCCAGCAGTTACTCGGGCCCTCCGGAGACCCAGTACTTC. Translation: CASSYSGPPETQYF. The chain uses TRBV6-2 or TRBV6-3 and TRBJ2-5; unclear D gene. CDR1 is MNHEY and CDR2 is SVGEGT in the germline V gene. Trimming cost V 0 bases and J 5 bases, with 10 bases left between them. The CDR3 totals 14 residues.

V is TRBV2 and J is TRBJ2-5; weak D call: TRBD2 (5 bases). CDR1 and CDR2 from the germline V gene are SNHLY and FYNNEI. This CDR3 region has 12 residues. V lost 10 bases and J lost 5, with 14 bases in between. The DNA of the CDR3 is TGTGCCACCGCCACTAGGGCTGAGACCCAGTACTTC. Translation: CATATRAETQYF.

This chain connects TRBV29-1 to TRBJ1-4; 8 bases match TRBD1. Germline V lookup: CDR1 SQVTM, CDR2 ANQGSEA. The CDR3 extends over 11 amino acids. Trimming cost V 6 bases and J 10 bases; bases outside gene matches: 4. The CDR3 coding sequence is TGCAGCGTGGACAGGGAAGGAAAACTGTTTTTT. Translating it yields CSVDREGKLFF. Looking up the rest from reference TRBV29-1 and TRBJ1-4 gives the full variable domain: SAVISQKPSRDICQRGTSLTIQCQVDSQVTMMFWYRQQPGQSLTLIATANQGSEATYESGFVIDKFPISRPNLTFSTLTVSNMSPEDSSIYLCSVDREGKLFFGSGTQLSVL.

This clonotype was found many times. The chain is built from TRBV5-1 and TRBJ2-2; 10 bases fit TRBD1. The germline CDR1 and CDR2 sequences are SGHRS and YFSETQ. CDR3 length equals 16 residues. Germline trimming cut 5 bases from V and 6 bases from J; bases unmatched to any gene: 10. CDR3 amino acids: CASRKAGQGTSGELFF. DNA of the CDR3: TGCGCCAGCAGGAAGGCGGGACAGGGGACTTCCGGGGAGCTGTTTTTT.

This clonotype showed up just a few times. The CDR3 loop is CASSSRTGEQEQYF. The CDR3 DNA reads TGTGCCAGCAGTTCTCGGACAGGGGAACAAGAGCAGTACTTC. The rearrangement joins TRBV28 to TRBJ2-7; 9 bases align to TRBD1. Germline CDR1 reads MDHEN; CDR2 reads SYDVKM. This CDR3 comprises 14 residues. The trim removed 4 bases at V and 7 bases at J, leaving 8 bases unmatched.

The chain has TRBV19 and TRBJ2-3, with D possibly matching TRBD2 (6 bases). The CDR3 contains 15 residues. V gave up 7 bases and J gave up 3 bases, with 17 bases separating them. Germline loops: CDR1 LNHDA, CDR2 SQIVND (reference sequence). CDR3 in DNA: TGTGCCAGTAAATCCATAACGGGGGTAACAGATACGCAGTATTTT. This encodes CASKSITGVTDTQYF.

At least ten counts were recorded for this clonotype. The chain has TRBV7-3 and TRBJ1-2; D is uncertain. The ends were cut back, 2 bases at V and 8 bases at J, with 12 bases in the middle. The CDR3 totals 13 residues. Looked up from germline, CDR1 is SGHTA and CDR2 is FQGTGA. The CDR3 reads CASSLGGLYGYTF. The CDR3 bases are TGTGCCAGCAGCTTAGGAGGGTTGTACGGCTACACCTTC.

The CDR3 region has the DNA TGTGCCACCAGCCCGCAGGGGGGGGATACGCAGTATTTT. Translation: CATSPQGGDTQYF. The rearrangement joins TRBV15 to TRBJ2-3; D may correspond to TRBD1 or TRBD2 (7 bases each). From germline, CDR1 is LNHNV and CDR2 YYDKDF (reference sequence). CDR3 length equals 13 residues. The ends were cut back, 5 bases at V and 6 bases at J, with 12 bases in the middle.

This clonotype was seen many times. This chain uses TRBV6-5 with TRBJ1-6; D ambiguous. CDR3 length equals 14 residues. Trimming took 2 bases from V and 0 from J, leaving 2 bases between them. The germline V gene encodes CDR1 MNHEY and CDR2 SVGAGI. The CDR3 DNA reads TGTGCCAGCAGTTACAACTCCTATAATTCACCCCTCCACTTT. Its translation: CASSYNSYNSPLHF.

There are a few counts of this clonotype. The chain employs TRBV18 and TRBJ1-4; 7 bases align to TRBD1. The CDR3 length is 15 residues. Germline assignment: CDR1 KGHSH and CDR2 LQKENI. Trimming took 5 bases from V and 8 from J; bases not matched to a gene: 11. This chain's CDR3 is CASSVSGTAKEKLFF. The CDR3 DNA is TGTGCCAGCTCAGTCTCCGGGACAGCAAAGGAAAAACTGTTTTTT.

This clonotype has only a few counts. This chain uses TRBV12-3 or TRBV12-4 with TRBJ2-3, with TRBD2 matching 12 bases. This CDR3 contains 14 residues. Trimming at V came to 9 bases and at J to 7 bases, leaving 8 bases not matched to a gene. DNA of the CDR3: TGTGCCAGTGGGTCTAGCGGGGGGGCTAATACGCAGTATTTT. Its protein product is CASGSSGGANTQYF.

This clonotype occurred a few times. The CDR3 bases are TGTGCCAGCAGCCCTACTAGCGGCAGCTCCTACGAGCAGTACGTC. It is translated as CASSPTSGSSYEQYV. The gene calls are TRBV6-5 and TRBJ2-7, with TRBD2 matching over 8 bases. CDR1 is MNHEY, CDR2 SVGAGI, per germline. There are 15 residues in the CDR3. V lost 6 bases, J lost 0 bases, and 7 bases stayed unmatched.

The chain carries TRBV7-2 and TRBJ1-5; D is unclear. CDR1 SGHTA and CDR2 FQGNSA come from the germline V gene. The CDR3 sequence is 13 residues long. Trimming left V 1 base short and J 9 bases short, with 10 bases between. The CDR3 is CASSLDEGRPQHF. The DNA of the CDR3 is TGTGCCAGCAGCTTAGATGAAGGGAGGCCCCAGCATTTT.

A few counts support this clonotype. The chain is built from TRBV4-2 and TRBJ2-7; unclear D gene. CDR1 is LGHNA and CDR2 is YNFKEQ in the germline V gene. V was trimmed by 0 bases and J by 3 bases, leaving 12 bases between them. CDR3 length equals 15 residues. The CDR3 bases are TGTGCCAGCAGCCAAGATCCCATGTCCGTCTACGAGCAGTACTTC. This codes for CASSQDPMSVYEQYF.

This clonotype was detected a few times. The chain carries TRBV29-1 and TRBJ2-7; 10 bases map to TRBD2. The germline V gene has CDR1 SQVTM and CDR2 ANQGSEA. V lost 1 base to trimming and J lost 0 bases; unmatched junction nucleotides: 3. The CDR3 totals 15 residues. CDR3 nucleotide sequence: TGCAGCGTTGAAGCGGTAGCGGGGGGCTCCTACGAGCAGTACTTC. It encodes CSVEAVAGGSYEQYF.

The chain links TRBV7-6 to TRBJ2-7; 12 positions match TRBD2. V was clipped by 5 bases and J by 3 bases; unmatched bases: 5. Germline lookup yields CDR1 SGHVS and CDR2 FNYEAQ. This CDR3 is built from 15 residues. The CDR3 nucleotides are TGTGCCAGCAGCCCTCCGGGACTAGCGGGCTACGAGCAGTACTTC. Protein: CASSPPGLAGYEQYF. Full variable domain (rest looked up from reference TRBV7-6 and TRBJ2-7): GAGVSQSPRYKVTKRGQDVALRCDPISGHVSLYWYRQALGQGPEFLTYFNYEAQQDKSGLPNDRFSAERPEGSISTLTIQRTEQRDSAMYRCASSPPGLAGYEQYFGPGTRLTVT.

The V gene is TRBV4-1, the J gene TRBJ1-1, with D maybe TRBD1 (6 bases). Germline V gives CDR1 MGHRA, CDR2 YSYEKL. Trimming removed 0 bases at V and 4 bases at J, with 12 bases between. This CDR3 spans 15 amino acids. CDR3 region: CASSQEYGGFTEAFF. The CDR3 nucleotides read TGCGCCAGCAGCCAAGAATACGGGGGCTTCACTGAAGCTTTCTTT.

The chain is built from TRBV20-1 and TRBJ2-2, with TRBD2 matching 9 bases. Germline CDR1 reads DFQATT; CDR2 reads SNEGSKA (reference sequence). The CDR3 has 16 amino acids. The trim removed 2 bases at V and 0 bases at J, leaving 4 bases unmatched. This CDR3 is CSARWGLAPNTGELFF. As DNA, the CDR3 is TGCAGTGCTAGATGGGGACTAGCACCGAACACCGGGGAGCTGTTTTTT.

The chain uses TRBV2 and TRBJ2-1; TRBD1 aligns across 11 bases. Losses at the gene ends were 5 bases for V and 7 bases for J; bases not matched to a gene: 7. Germline V lookup: CDR1 SNHLY, CDR2 FYNNEI. CDR3 length: 15 residues. CDR3 DNA: TGTGCCAGCAGTAAGGGACAGGGGGATAGGAATGAGCAGTTCTTC. It specifies CASSKGQGDRNEQFF.

The chain uses TRBV9 and TRBJ2-5; D possibly uses TRBD1 or TRBD2 (6 bases each). The CDR3 spans 14 residues. The ends were cut back, 0 bases at V and 5 bases at J, with 11 bases in the middle. The V gene's germline CDR1 is SGDLS and CDR2 YYNGEE. The CDR3 nucleotides are TGTGCCAGCAGCGTAGAGGGGGGCCTGGAGACCCAGTACTTC. Translating gives CASSVEGGLETQYF.

V and J are TRBV7-2 and TRBJ2-3; 7 positions agree with TRBD2. In germline, CDR1 is SGHTA, CDR2 FQGNSA. The J segment lost 6 bases and the V segment lost 1 base, leaving 13 bases of the junction unmatched. This CDR3 has 17 residues. CDR3 in amino acids: CASSLVSSGAVIDTQYF. The CDR3 coding sequence is TGTGCCAGCAGCTTAGTTTCCAGCGGGGCAGTCATCGATACGCAGTATTTT.

The gene calls are TRBV29-1 and TRBJ1-2; D gene unclear. From germline, CDR1 is SQVTM and CDR2 ANQGSEA. This CDR3 spans 12 amino acids. V was trimmed by 1 base and J by 2 bases, leaving 5 bases between them. The CDR3 DNA reads TGCAGCGTTGAAGTCTGGAACTATGGCTACACCTTC. Its protein is CSVEVWNYGYTF. Variable domain in full (rest from reference TRBV29-1 and TRBJ1-2): SAVISQKPSRDICQRGTSLTIQCQVDSQVTMMFWYRQQPGQSLTLIATANQGSEATYESGFVIDKFPISRPNLTFSTLTVSNMSPEDSSIYLCSVEVWNYGYTFGSGTRLTVV.

In this sample, this clonotype turned up a few times. CDR3 sequence reads: CASSLTAGDYGYTF. The DNA for the CDR3 is TGTGCCAGCAGTCTCACCGCCGGCGACTATGGCTACACCTTC. J is TRBJ1-2 and V is TRBV12-3 or TRBV12-4; no clear D. This CDR3 region has 14 residues. The V and J ends lost 5 bases and 3 bases respectively, with 13 bases between them.

This clonotype was observed a few times. This chain uses TRBV2 with TRBJ1-1, with D unclear. Trimming removed 3 bases at V and 0 bases at J, with 8 bases between. Germline CDR1 and CDR2: SNHLY and FYNNEI. The CDR3 has 14 amino acids. CDR3 DNA sequence: TGTGCCAGCAGTGAGGAGTCCATGAACACTGAAGCTTTCTTT. Amino acid sequence: CASSEESMNTEAFF.

This clonotype has a handful of counts. The chain joins TRBV19 to TRBJ2-5; tentative D call: TRBD1 (5 bases). CDR1 is LNHDA, CDR2 SQIVND, per germline (reference sequence). The CDR3 is made up of 13 amino acids. Trimming cost V 3 bases and J 2 bases, with 7 bases left between them. The CDR3 coding sequence is TGTGCCAGTAGTATCACAGGACAAGAGACCCAGTACTTC. It yields the protein CASSITGQETQYF. Full variable domain (outside the CDR3, taken from reference TRBV19 and TRBJ2-5): DGGITQSPKYLFRKEGQNVTLSCEQNLNHDAMYWYRQDPGQGLRLIYYSQIVNDFQKGDIAEGYSVSREKKESFPLTVTSAQKNPTAFYLCASSITGQETQYFGPGTRLLVL.

The sample holds a few counts of this clonotype. The V and J genes are TRBV15 and TRBJ1-5, with D possibly TRBD1 on 6 matching bases. Trimming pared 3 bases from V and 3 bases from J, leaving 12 bases between. CDR1 is LNHNV and CDR2 is YYDKDF in the germline V gene (reference sequence). The CDR3 has 15 residues. CDR3 DNA: TGTGCCACCAGCAGGGGAGGACAGTTCAATCAGCCCCAGCATTTT. Protein: CATSRGGQFNQPQHF.

The rearrangement links TRBV12-3 or TRBV12-4 to TRBJ2-1; 8 bases map to TRBD1. This CDR3 is 14 amino acids long. V shed 1 base and J 8 bases; nucleotides not matched to a gene: 4. DNA of the CDR3: TGTGCCAGCAGTTTAGGGGCAGGGGGCTATGAGCAGTTCTTC. Its translation: CASSLGAGGYEQFF.

The chain recombines TRBV3-1 with TRBJ1-1; D not resolved. The CDR3 length is 12 residues. The V end lost 6 bases, the J end lost 6 bases, and 11 bases lay between the germline ends. Germline loops: CDR1 LGHDT, CDR2 YNNKEL (reference sequence). The chain's CDR3 is CASRSSGSEAFF. CDR3 DNA sequence: TGTGCCAGCAGGAGTAGTGGGTCTGAAGCTTTCTTT.